This T cell receptor beta chain was documented in a study of Graves' ophthalmopathy and Graves' hyperthyroidism. For the study at large: Sampling took place at initial diagnosis, with peripheral blood obtained before any treatment. Broader study findings: The 13-signature model separated ophthalmopathy from stable hyperthyroidism at 85% to 90% sensitivity and nearly 83% specificity.

This clonotype has a handful of counts. Antigen unknown. With 6 bases removed from V and 2 bases from J, the gap between germline ends came to 14 bases. The CDR3 sequence is 14 residues long. Germline V gene lookup returns CDR1 MNHEY and CDR2 SVGAGI. TCR beta CDR3 amplification used RNA transcripts. A first-round RT-PCR used HTBI primers, followed by a second-round multiplex PCR. In TCRdb, the multiplex PCR reads were re-called with MiXCR into one record per CDR3 protein. The data contain approximately 700,000 distinct CDR3 sequences, about 38% of them singletons. Sequencing was carried out using peripheral blood. This TCR derives from an adult man with Graves' ophthalmopathy. This rearrangement joins TRBV6-5 to TRBJ2-7, with a possible D match to TRBD2 (7 bases). CDR3 in amino acids: CASSRGGGPYEQYF. The DNA of the CDR3 is TGTGCCAGCAGCCGTGGGGGGGGGCCCTACGAGCAGTACTTC.